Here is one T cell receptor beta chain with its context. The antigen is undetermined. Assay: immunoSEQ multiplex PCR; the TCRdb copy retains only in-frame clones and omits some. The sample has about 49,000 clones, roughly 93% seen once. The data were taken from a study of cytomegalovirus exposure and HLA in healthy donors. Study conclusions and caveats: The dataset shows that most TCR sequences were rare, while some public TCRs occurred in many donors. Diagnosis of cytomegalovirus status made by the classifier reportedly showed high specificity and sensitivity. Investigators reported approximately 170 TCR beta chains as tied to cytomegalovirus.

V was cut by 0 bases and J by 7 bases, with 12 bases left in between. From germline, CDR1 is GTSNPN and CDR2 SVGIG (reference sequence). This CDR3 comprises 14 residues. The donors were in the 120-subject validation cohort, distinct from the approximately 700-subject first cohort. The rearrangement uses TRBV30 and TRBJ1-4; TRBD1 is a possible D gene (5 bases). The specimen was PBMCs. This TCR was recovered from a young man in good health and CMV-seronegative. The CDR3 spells CAWSVGGPSEKLFF. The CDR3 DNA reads TGTGCCTGGAGTGTCGGGGGACCTTCTGAAAAACTGTTTTTT.